The 18 T cell receptor beta chains listed next were all sequenced from one sample in a study of human T cells and chemical hapten exposure. One entry per CDR3 protein, called by TCRdb with MiXCR from the 5' RACE reads. The sample comprises about 120,000 distinct CDR3 sequences, approximately 20% of which are singletons, and roughly 2.8% rests with the top ten. Unfractionated whole blood was the source from which total RNA was extracted. The receptors were sampled from a human donor in good health.

J is TRBJ2-3 and V is TRBV6-5; 13 bases map to TRBD2. This CDR3 region has 18 residues. Germline lookup yields CDR1 MNHEY and CDR2 SVGAGI. The ends lost 4 bases at V and 1 base at J; junction bases unmatched: 8. The DNA for the CDR3 is TGTGCCAGCAGTTCGCTCCGGACTAGCGGGAGCCGCACAGATACGCAGTATTTT. Encoded protein: CASSSLRTSGSRTDTQYF.

This chain links TRBV6-5 with TRBJ2-3, with D hard to call. Trimming removed 0 bases from V and 1 base from J, with 8 bases in between. The length of the CDR3 is 15 residues. CDR1 MNHEY and CDR2 SVGAGI come from the germline V gene. Written as DNA, the CDR3 is TGTGCCAGCAGTTACTCTAACCGGGGCACAGATACGCAGTATTTT. Its translation is CASSYSNRGTDTQYF.

The rearrangement joins TRBV5-4 to TRBJ1-6; D gene unclear. In germline, CDR1 is SGHNT, CDR2 YYREEE (reference sequence). The CDR3 sequence is 16 residues long. V shed 3 bases and J shed 0 bases, with 10 bases lying between them. The CDR3 is CASSSPEASYNSPLHF. The CDR3 coding sequence is TGTGCCAGCAGCTCACCGGAGGCCTCCTATAATTCACCCCTCCACTTT.

The chain has TRBV19 and TRBJ1-5, with no clear D. The CDR3 is 15 residues long. The germline V gene encodes CDR1 LNHDA and CDR2 SQIVND (reference sequence). The V end lost 3 bases, the J end lost 0 bases, and 9 bases lay between the germline ends. Written as DNA, the CDR3 is TGTGCCAGTAGTATCTGGCAGAGTAGCAATCAGCCCCAGCATTTT. This gives the protein CASSIWQSSNQPQHF.

This clonotype was observed a handful of times. CDR3 residues: CASSLGAGAVGYGYTF. The CDR3 DNA is TGTGCCAGCAGTTTGGGTGCTGGGGCAGTGGGCTATGGCTACACCTTC. The chain joins TRBV12-3 or TRBV12-4 to TRBJ1-2, with D perhaps TRBD1 (5 bases). The CDR3 loop spans 16 amino acids. V was pared by 3 bases and J by 4 bases, with 18 bases between.

This clonotype was found a few times. V gene TRBV28 combines with J gene TRBJ2-2; the D call may be TRBD1 or TRBD2 (5 bases each). This CDR3 comprises 12 residues. The V and J ends lost 2 bases and 11 bases respectively, with 9 bases between them. Germline V gene sequence: CDR1 MDHEN, CDR2 SYDVKM. The DNA for the CDR3 is TGTGCCAGCAGTTTAGAGGGGATAGAGCTGTTTTTT. Amino acid sequence: CASSLEGIELFF.

This rearrangement joins TRBV27 to TRBJ2-3, with 9 bases fitting TRBD2. The ends lost 5 bases at V and 11 bases at J; junction bases unmatched: 11. Germline values: CDR1 MNHEY, CDR2 SMNVEV (reference sequence). This CDR3 is built from 14 residues. CDR3 nucleotides: TGTGCCAGCAGTCCAAGCGGGAGGTCCATGGGGCAGTATTTT. This codes for CASSPSGRSMGQYF.

The rearrangement uses TRBV28 and TRBJ2-5; D gene unclear. CDR1 and CDR2 from the germline V gene are MDHEN and SYDVKM. Deletions cut 1 base from V and 4 bases from J, with 4 bases between. CDR3 length: 12 amino acids. The CDR3 DNA follows: TGTGCCAGCAGTTTATCCCGAGAGACCCAGTACTTC. This gives the protein CASSLSRETQYF.

This clonotype came up a few times. J is TRBJ1-1 and V is TRBV18; D ambiguous. The CDR3 runs 12 residues. Trimming stripped 5 bases from V and 4 bases from J, with 8 bases between. Germline V lookup: CDR1 KGHSH, CDR2 LQKENI. CDR3 nucleotides: TGTGCCAGCTCATTGGACCCCACTGAAGCTTTCTTT. It encodes CASSLDPTEAFF.

This chain uses TRBV7-2 with TRBJ1-6; 7 bases agree with TRBD1. Germline values: CDR1 SGHTA, CDR2 FQGNSA. The V segment lost 7 bases and the J segment 6 bases; nucleotides outside the gene matches: 6. This CDR3 has 14 residues. The CDR3 DNA is TGTGCCAGCATCCCGGGACAGACTAATTCACCCCTCCACTTT. Its protein product is CASIPGQTNSPLHF.

This chain links TRBV5-6 with TRBJ1-2; 7 nucleotides align to TRBD1. Unmatched junction bases numbered 4, after V lost 4 bases and J lost 1 base. Germline CDR1 reads SGHDT; CDR2 reads YYEEEE. There are 14 residues in the CDR3. The CDR3 DNA follows: TGTGCCAGCAGCAGGGACAGAAGTAACTATGGCTACACCTTC. It is translated as CASSRDRSNYGYTF.

The rearrangement links TRBV18 to TRBJ2-3; the D gene could be TRBD1 or TRBD2 (5 bases each). This CDR3 comprises 14 residues. Between the trimmed V and J ends, which lost 6 bases and 0 bases, there was a span of 10 bases. Germline-derived CDR1 and CDR2 are KGHSH and LQKENI. In nucleotides, the CDR3 is TGTGCCAGCTCCCAGGGACGAAGCACAGATACGCAGTATTTT. Translating gives CASSQGRSTDTQYF.

This clonotype has just a few counts. CDR3 in amino acids: CASSLQDTQYF. In DNA form, the CDR3 reads TGCGCCAGCAGCCTTCAAGATACGCAGTATTTT. The gene calls are TRBV5-1 and TRBJ2-3; D gene uncertain. CDR3 length: 11 amino acids. Germline V lookup: CDR1 SGHRS, CDR2 YFSETQ. Trimming cost V 4 bases and J 5 bases, with 5 bases left between them.

J is TRBJ2-1 and V is TRBV30; TRBD2 matches at 11 bases. The ends lost 1 base at V and 9 bases at J; junction bases unmatched: 8. CDR3 length equals 15 residues. CDR1 is GTSNPN, CDR2 SVGIG, per germline (reference sequence). The CDR3 protein is CAWSAVAGGPGEQFF. The CDR3 DNA is TGTGCCTGGAGTGCTGTAGCGGGAGGGCCTGGTGAGCAGTTCTTC.

J is TRBJ2-1 and V is TRBV29-1; 8 bases line up with TRBD2. With V trimmed by 7 bases and J by 6 bases, 8 bases remained unmatched. CDR3 length: 13 amino acids. CDR1 and CDR2 (germline): SQVTM, ANQGSEA. Here the CDR3 DNA reads TGCAGCGCTACTCTGGGACTAGTCAATGAGCAGTTCTTC. Its protein product is CSATLGLVNEQFF.

This sequence joins TRBV28 and TRBJ2-7; D might be TRBD1 (6 bases). V lost 3 bases and J 9 bases, leaving 15 bases between the germline ends. CDR1 MDHEN and CDR2 SYDVKM come from the germline V gene. The CDR3 runs to 13 residues. The chain's CDR3 is CASSFEQGRGQYF. As DNA, the CDR3 is TGTGCCAGCAGTTTCGAACAGGGCAGAGGGCAGTACTTC.

This chain connects TRBV15 to TRBJ1-5, with 9 positions matching TRBD1. The length of the CDR3 is 16 residues. The germline CDR1 and CDR2 sequences are LNHNV and YYDKDF (reference sequence). V lost 5 bases and J lost 7; bases outside the gene matches: 12. The CDR3: CATSQIGQGIHQPQHF. The CDR3 region has the DNA TGTGCCACCAGCCAAATCGGACAGGGGATACACCAGCCCCAGCATTTT. The full variable domain, with the rest looked up from reference TRBV15 and TRBJ1-5, is DAMVIQNPRYQVTQFGKPVTLSCSQTLNHNVMYWYQQKSSQAPKLLFHYYDKDFNNEADTPDNFQSRRPNTSFCFLDIRSPGLGDTAMYLCATSQIGQGIHQPQHFGDGTRLSIL.

This clonotype has just a few counts. The chain combines TRBV27 with TRBJ2-6; D remains unclear. CDR1 and CDR2 from the germline V gene are MNHEY and SMNVEV (reference sequence). V shed 2 bases and J shed 1 base, with 6 bases lying between them. This CDR3 region has 15 residues. The CDR3: CASSLGKSGANVLTF. The CDR3 coding sequence is TGTGCCAGCAGTTTAGGGAAGTCTGGGGCCAACGTCCTGACTTTC. Supplemented by reference TRBV27 and TRBJ2-6, the full variable domain reads EAQVTQNPRYLITVTGKKLTVTCSQNMNHEYMSWYRQDPGLGLRQIYYSMNVEVTDKGDVPEGYKVSRKEKRNFPLILESPSPNQTSLYFCASSLGKSGANVLTFGAGSRLTVL.